In its sample, the clone carrying this T cell receptor (beta chain) was seen many times. This entry belongs to a study of molecular identifiers for immune sequencing clone quantification. MiXCR was run by TCRdb on the PCR reads, yielding one entry per CDR3 protein. The data show more than 450,000 distinct CDR3 sequences, around a fifth seen once. The TCR sequence derives from a human donor in good health. Some libraries in this study had Jurkat cell RNA spiked in. The specimen sequenced was naive CD8+ T cells from blood, with Jurkat cell RNA spiked in. Subset specified: FACS-sorted CD8+CD4-CCR7+CD45RA+ naive T cells.

In nucleotides, the CDR3 is TGTGCCAGCAGCAAGGGGGGCGGAAAAAAAACAGATACGCAGTATTTT. Protein product: CASSKGGGKKTDTQYF. The chain joins TRBV3-1 to TRBJ2-3; the D call may be TRBD1 or TRBD2 (6 bases each). This CDR3 is built from 16 residues. Germline CDR1 and CDR2: LGHDT and YNNKEL (reference sequence). V shed 5 bases and J shed 3 bases, with 18 bases lying between them.